A single sample is the source of the 11 T cell receptor beta chains below, sequenced in a study of T-cell memory formation after mild COVID-19. TCRdb ran MiXCR on the 5' RACE reads and lists one entry per CDR3 protein. The table lists 350,000 or so distinct CDR3 sequences, over 10% of them singletons. Sequencing was done on a sample of PBMCs or a T cell subset sorted from them (not recorded which). These receptors were obtained from a young man who had mild COVID-19 (a few samples of this study predate the infection). Cell type and time point are not known.

This clonotype occurred a few times. The chain combines TRBV4-2 with TRBJ1-5; D call uncertain. Between the trimmed V and J ends, which lost 0 bases and 3 bases, there was a span of 6 bases. This CDR3 has 14 residues. Per germline, CDR1 LGHNA and CDR2 YNFKEQ. This chain's CDR3 is CASSQEAVNQPQHF. CDR3 in DNA: TGTGCCAGCAGCCAAGAGGCCGTCAATCAGCCCCAGCATTTT.

The gene calls are TRBV29-1 and TRBJ2-3; TRBD2 aligns across 9 bases. This CDR3 spans 16 amino acids. Trimming at V came to 3 bases and at J to 0 bases, leaving 7 bases not matched to a gene. Germline loops: CDR1 SQVTM, CDR2 ANQGSEA. The CDR3 nucleotides are TGCAGCGTTGATCGGCTAGCGGGGCAGAGCACAGATACGCAGTATTTT. Amino acid sequence: CSVDRLAGQSTDTQYF.

The chain recombines TRBV4-3 with TRBJ1-1; no clear D. The CDR3 is 13 residues long. Germline V gene lookup returns CDR1 LGHNA and CDR2 YSLEER. Between the trimmed V and J ends, which lost 2 bases and 3 bases, there was a span of 7 bases. CDR3 nucleotides: TGCGCCAGCAGCCAAAAGGTTCACACTGAAGCTTTCTTT. Protein product: CASSQKVHTEAFF.

This clonotype was observed a few times. CDR3: CASSLLGHHIYF. DNA of the CDR3: TGTGCCAGCAGTTTATTAGGACACCACATATATTTT. This sequence joins TRBV12-3 or TRBV12-4 and TRBJ1-3; D may be TRBD1 (5 bases). The CDR3 is 12 residues long. Trimming shortened V by 2 bases and J by 12 bases, and 11 bases separated the two germline ends.

This clonotype appeared many times. The chain links TRBV3-1 to TRBJ1-6; 9 bases map to TRBD1. CDR3 size: 15 residues. The V segment lost 1 base and the J segment 9 bases; nucleotides outside the gene matches: 4. Germline CDR1 is LGHDT and CDR2 is YNNKEL (reference sequence). The CDR3 nucleotides are TGTGCCAGCAGCCAAGTTTACAGGGGGCGTTCACCCCTCCACTTT. Translation gives CASSQVYRGRSPLHF. The full variable domain, completed using reference TRBV3-1 and TRBJ1-6, is DTAVSQTPKYLVTQMGNDKSIKCEQNLGHDTMYWYKQDSKKFLKIMFSYNNKELIINETVPNRFSPKSPDKAHLNLHINSLELGDSAVYFCASSQVYRGRSPLHFGNGTRLTVT.

This clonotype has ten or more counts. This chain uses TRBV5-1 with TRBJ2-3; 7 positions match TRBD2. The CDR3 has 12 amino acids. J gave up 6 bases and V 4 bases, and 2 bases lay outside the gene matches. The germline V gene encodes CDR1 SGHRS and CDR2 YFSETQ. The CDR3 protein is CASSPAGDTQYF. In nucleotides, the CDR3 is TGCGCCAGCAGCCCAGCGGGGGATACGCAGTATTTT.

The gene calls are TRBV5-8 and TRBJ1-1; no clear D. V lost 3 bases, J lost 5 bases, and 17 bases lay in between. The CDR3 length is 15 residues. Germline CDR1 and CDR2: SGHTS and YDEGEE. The CDR3 loop reads CASSWSPTRQTEAFF. CDR3 sequence (DNA): TGTGCCAGCAGCTGGAGCCCCACTCGGCAGACTGAAGCTTTCTTT. The complete variable domain, with remaining parts taken from reference TRBV5-8 and TRBJ1-1, reads EAGVTQSPTHLIKTRGQQATLRCSPISGHTSVYWYQQALGLGLQFLLWYDEGEERNRGNFPPRFSGRQFPNYSSELNVNALELEDSALYLCASSWSPTRQTEAFFGQGTRLTVV.

In this sample, this clonotype turned up a few times. The chain joins TRBV11-2 to TRBJ2-7; maybe TRBD1 (5 bases). The germline V gene has CDR1 SGHAT and CDR2 FQNNGV. V lost 2 bases and J 6 bases, leaving 14 bases between the germline ends. CDR3 size: 14 residues. The CDR3 spells CASSLMQGLSEQYV. CDR3 bases: TGTGCCAGCAGCTTAATGCAGGGTCTATCCGAGCAGTACGTC.

The rearrangement joins TRBV29-1 to TRBJ1-2, with TRBD1 as a possible D gene (6 bases). The V and J ends lost 0 bases and 3 bases respectively, with 8 bases between them. This CDR3 comprises 13 residues. Germline V gene sequence: CDR1 SQVTM, CDR2 ANQGSEA. In DNA form, the CDR3 reads TGCAGCGTTGAAGACAGGGGTGACTATGGCTACACCTTC. The encoded protein is CSVEDRGDYGYTF.

This clonotype has ten or more counts. The chain couples TRBV6-4 to TRBJ2-1; 8 bases fit TRBD2. Per the germline V gene, CDR1 is MRHNA and CDR2 is SNTAGT. This CDR3 comprises 13 residues. The ends lost 5 bases at V and 5 bases at J; junction bases unmatched: 2. The CDR3 DNA reads as TGTGCCAGCAGTCCGACTAGCGACAATGAGCAGTTCTTC. Translation: CASSPTSDNEQFF.

The J gene is TRBJ2-3, the V gene TRBV24-1; 8 bases align to TRBD2. Losses at the gene ends were 3 bases for V and 2 bases for J; bases not matched to a gene: 6. The CDR3 consists of 16 residues. Per germline, CDR1 KGHDR and CDR2 SFDVKD. Written as DNA, the CDR3 is TGTGCCACCAGTGATAATAGGCGGGGGGACACAGATACGCAGTATTTT. Amino acid sequence: CATSDNRRGDTDTQYF.